The next 27 T cell receptor beta chains were all read from a single sample in a study of blood T cell repertoires in COVID-19. Profiling relied on immunoSEQ multiplex PCR, and the TCRdb table lists in-frame clones only, not all of them. In the table there are under 200,000 clones, 84% of which are singletons. Input material: peripheral blood. The receptors originated from a man aged 18 to 30 with active or convalescent COVID-19.

The rearrangement uses TRBV5-1 and TRBJ2-5, with unresolved D. The CDR3 extends over 11 amino acids. The germline V and J ends were trimmed by 4 bases and 2 bases, with 3 bases remaining between them. Germline V gene sequence: CDR1 SGHRS, CDR2 YFSETQ. This CDR3 reads CASSRQETQYF. The CDR3 nucleotides read TGCGCCAGCAGCCGTCAAGAGACCCAGTACTTC.

This clone was found once. V is TRBV1 and J is TRBJ2-5; no check of the table's D call, TRBD2, against the DNA was made. TRBV1 is marked as a pseudogene. CDR3 length: 16 residues. CDR3: CTSSRRLAGGPVTQYF. Written as DNA, the CDR3 is TGCACCAGCAGCCGGAGACTAGCGGGGGGGCCGGTGACCCAGTACTTC.

V is TRBV5-6 and J is TRBJ2-1; 12 bases map to TRBD2. CDR3 length equals 16 residues. Unmatched junction bases numbered 4, after V lost 0 bases and J lost 6 bases. Germline CDR1 is SGHDT and CDR2 is YYEEEE. The CDR3 bases are TGTGCCAGCAGCTTGGGACTAGCGGGAGTCTCCAATGAGCAGTTCTTC. It codes for CASSLGLAGVSNEQFF.

The chain recombines TRBV3-1 (or the pseudogene TRBV3-2) with TRBJ2-3; 7 bases match TRBD1. The CDR3 is 17 residues long. The trim removed 2 bases at V and 0 bases at J, leaving 8 bases unmatched. Germline V gives CDR1 LGHDT, CDR2 YNNKEL (reference sequence). In DNA, the CDR3 is TGTGCCAGCAGCCAAAGTATAACAGGGGTTAGCACAGATACGCAGTATTTT. It codes for CASSQSITGVSTDTQYF.

The chain carries TRBV11-2 and TRBJ2-3, with 9 bases that match TRBD1. The germline CDR1 and CDR2 sequences are SGHAT and FQNNGV. Trimming removed 4 bases from V and 2 bases from J; junction bases left unmatched: 7. The CDR3 length is 16 residues. The CDR3 protein is CASSSRDRDPTDTQYF. Written as DNA, the CDR3 is TGTGCCAGCAGCTCCCGGGACAGGGATCCCACAGATACGCAGTATTTT.

The chain is built from TRBV7-9 and TRBJ1-5, with TRBD1 matching 8 bases. The CDR3 is 15 residues long. V gave up 1 base and J gave up 4 bases; unmatched junction bases: 3. Germline assignment: CDR1 SEHNR and CDR2 FQNEAQ (reference sequence). The CDR3: CASSLDDRGNQPQHF. CDR3 nucleotide sequence: TGTGCCAGCAGCTTAGATGACAGGGGAAATCAGCCCCAGCATTTT.

The rearrangement joins TRBV20-1 to TRBJ2-7; D unresolved. Per germline, CDR1 DFQATT and CDR2 SNEGSKA (reference sequence). This CDR3 region has 15 residues. The ends were cut back, 3 bases at V and 0 bases at J, with 15 bases in the middle. CDR3 residues: CSASPLVGSSYEQYF. The CDR3 coding sequence is TGCAGTGCTAGTCCCCTGGTCGGGTCCTCCTACGAGCAGTACTTC.

The chain has TRBV19 and TRBJ1-5; D is perhaps TRBD1 (6 bases). Germline V gene lookup returns CDR1 LNHDA and CDR2 SQIVND (reference sequence). Trimming stripped 5 bases from V and 2 bases from J, with 13 bases between. The CDR3 has 15 amino acids. The CDR3 DNA follows: TGTGCCAGTAGTTGGTCAGGGGTAGGCAATCAGCCCCAGCATTTT. This codes for CASSWSGVGNQPQHF.

The chain joins TRBV11-2 to TRBJ1-1, with D possibly TRBD1 on 5 matching bases. The germline V gene has CDR1 SGHAT and CDR2 FQNNGV. There are 14 residues in the CDR3. V was shortened by 5 bases and J by 5 bases, with 15 bases between the two germline ends. CDR3 in amino acids: CASSPTVIVTEAFF. The CDR3 nucleotides read TGTGCCAGCAGCCCGACAGTTATAGTTACTGAAGCTTTCTTT. The variable domain in full, with the rest retrieved from reference TRBV11-2 and TRBJ1-1, is EAGVAQSPRYKIIEKRQSVAFWCNPISGHATLYWYQQILGQGPKLLIQFQNNGVVDDSQLPKDRFSAERLKGVDSTLKIQPAKLEDSAVYLCASSPTVIVTEAFFGQGTRLTVV.

V usage is TRBV3-1 (or the pseudogene TRBV3-2) and J usage is TRBJ1-1; the D gene is possibly TRBD1 (6 bases). The germline gives CDR1 LGHDT, CDR2 YNNKEL (reference sequence). The V gene lost 0 bases and the J gene lost 1 base, with 9 bases spanning the gap. The CDR3 consists of 15 residues. The CDR3 is CASSQDTGWNTEAFF. In DNA form, the CDR3 reads TGTGCCAGCAGCCAAGACACAGGGTGGAACACTGAAGCTTTCTTT.

The chain recombines TRBV7-9 with TRBJ2-2; 7 bases align to TRBD2. Trimming at V came to 1 base and at J to 0 bases, leaving 5 bases not matched to a gene. The germline V gene encodes CDR1 SEHNR and CDR2 FQNEAQ (reference sequence). The CDR3 spans 17 residues. The CDR3 loop reads CASSLVGEGPNTGELFF. In DNA, the CDR3 is TGTGCCAGCAGCTTAGTAGGGGAGGGCCCGAACACCGGGGAGCTGTTTTTT.

The rearrangement joins TRBV28 to TRBJ2-2, with 7 bases lining up with TRBD2. This CDR3 contains 15 residues. Germline values: CDR1 MDHEN, CDR2 SYDVKM. After removal of 3 bases from V and 5 bases from J, the junction contained 6 bases not matched to a gene. CDR3 nucleotides: TGTGCCAGCAGTTTCCAACTGGGGGGGACCGGGGAGCTGTTTTTT. This codes for CASSFQLGGTGELFF.

The rearrangement joins TRBV7-9 to TRBJ2-2; D ambiguous. Trimming shortened V by 5 bases and J by 5 bases, and 6 bases separated the two germline ends. This CDR3 has 12 amino acids. Germline CDR1 SEHNR, CDR2 FQNEAQ (reference sequence). CDR3 protein: CASSVPTGELFF. The CDR3 bases are TGTGCCAGCAGCGTTCCGACCGGGGAGCTGTTTTTT.

The chain uses TRBV29-1 and TRBJ2-3, with D tentatively TRBD1 (5 bases). The V and J ends lost 1 base and 0 bases respectively, with 17 bases between them. The CDR3 spans 17 residues. Germline V lookup: CDR1 SQVTM, CDR2 ANQGSEA. The CDR3 region has the DNA TGCAGCGTTGAAGTCGTTCAAGGGGCGGTTAGCACAGATACGCAGTATTTT. It yields the protein CSVEVVQGAVSTDTQYF.

This clone was observed a single time. The rearrangement joins TRBV7-9 to TRBJ1-3; D is unclear. V lost 1 base and J 7 bases, leaving 14 bases between the germline ends. The germline V gene encodes CDR1 SEHNR and CDR2 FQNEAQ (reference sequence). This CDR3 has 15 amino acids. The CDR3: CASSLDPNPGNTIYF. CDR3 coding DNA: TGTGCCAGCAGCTTAGACCCGAATCCCGGTAACACCATATATTTT. The entire variable domain, with the rest obtained from reference TRBV7-9 and TRBJ1-3, is as follows: DTGVSQNPRHKITKRGQNVTFRCDPISEHNRLYWYRQTLGQGPEFLTYFQNEAQLEKSRLLSDRFSAERPKGSFSTLEIQRTEQGDSAMYLCASSLDPNPGNTIYFGEGSWLTVV.

This clone was observed a few times. The same CDR3 also results from other DNA sequences found in this sample. The V call is TRBV10-1, the J call TRBJ1-1; D gene uncertain. CDR3 length equals 13 residues. The ends were cut back, 6 bases at V and 1 base at J, with 9 bases in the middle. Germline values: CDR1 WNHNN, CDR2 SYGVQD (reference sequence). CDR3 residues: CASRLSKNTEAFF. The CDR3 DNA reads TGCGCCAGCAGGCTGAGCAAGAACACTGAAGCTTTCTTT.

The chain is built from TRBV18 and TRBJ2-1; D not certain. CDR1 and CDR2 from the germline V gene are KGHSH and LQKENI. CDR3 length: 13 residues. The V gene lost 3 bases and the J gene lost 4 bases, with 7 bases spanning the gap. Written as DNA, the CDR3 is TGTGCCAGCTCACCTCTCCAGTACAATGAGCAGTTCTTC. It codes for CASSPLQYNEQFF.

This clone was seen just once. The chain has TRBV2 and TRBJ1-3, with unresolved D. Trimming left V 5 bases short and J 0 bases short, with 5 bases between. Per the germline V gene, CDR1 is SNHLY and CDR2 is FYNNEI. The length of the CDR3 is 13 residues. The CDR3 DNA follows: TGTGCCAGCAGTCAAATCTCTGGAAACACCATATATTTT. Amino acid sequence: CASSQISGNTIYF.

There are many counts of this clone. The V gene is TRBV7-9, the J gene TRBJ2-3; TRBD2 agrees at 9 bases. V lost 5 bases to trimming and J lost 0 bases; unmatched junction nucleotides: 6. Germline loops: CDR1 SEHNR, CDR2 FQNEAQ (reference sequence). CDR3 length equals 16 residues. The CDR3 DNA is TGTGCCAGCAGCCCCGGACTAGCGATGAGCACAGATACGCAGTATTTT. Residues: CASSPGLAMSTDTQYF. Supplemented by reference TRBV7-9 and TRBJ2-3, the full variable domain reads DTGVSQNPRHKITKRGQNVTFRCDPISEHNRLYWYRQTLGQGPEFLTYFQNEAQLEKSRLLSDRFSAERPKGSFSTLEIQRTEQGDSAMYLCASSPGLAMSTDTQYFGPGTRLTVL.

This chain joins TRBV11-2 and TRBJ2-1; 10 bases match TRBD2. The V and J ends lost 5 bases and 9 bases, in that order; junction bases with no gene match: 16. The CDR3 covers 17 residues. Germline-derived CDR1 and CDR2 are SGHAT and FQNNGV. CDR3 sequence reads: CASSPRRPSGSKGEQFF. The CDR3, as DNA: TGTGCCAGCAGCCCCCGGCGGCCTAGCGGGAGTAAGGGTGAGCAGTTCTTC.

This chain joins TRBV7-8 and TRBJ1-5; unclear D gene. The CDR3 runs to 15 residues. Germline V gene lookup returns CDR1 SGHVS and CDR2 FQNEAQ. The germline V and J ends were trimmed by 5 bases and 2 bases, with 13 bases remaining between them. DNA for the CDR3: TGTGCCAGCAGCCGAGCGACCGGGGGCAATCAGCCCCAGCATTTT. Encoded protein: CASSRATGGNQPQHF.

A single count supports this clone. The CDR3 reads CASSLSRQGDTDTQYF. In DNA, the CDR3 is TGTGCCAGCAGCCTCTCGCGGCAGGGGGACACAGATACGCAGTATTTT. The chain couples TRBV5-6 to TRBJ2-3, with TRBD1 identical over 7 bases. CDR1 SGHDT and CDR2 YYEEEE come from the germline V gene. The CDR3 has 16 amino acids. V gave up 4 bases and J gave up 2 bases; unmatched junction bases: 10.

The chain couples TRBV5-6 to TRBJ2-1; 8 nucleotides agree with TRBD2. The CDR3 totals 16 residues. V shed 0 bases and J 2 bases; nucleotides not matched to a gene: 4. Per germline, CDR1 SGHDT and CDR2 YYEEEE. In nucleotides, the CDR3 is TGTGCCAGCAGCTTGGATAGCGGGGCTGCCTACAATGAGCAGTTCTTC. This translates into CASSLDSGAAYNEQFF. Based on the CDR3 plus reference TRBV5-6 and TRBJ2-1, the full variable domain is DAGVTQSPTHLIKTRGQQVTLRCSPKSGHDTVSWYQQALGQGPQFIFQYYEEEERQRGNFPDRFSGHQFPNYSSELNVNALLLGDSALYLCASSLDSGAAYNEQFFGPGTRLTVL.

J is TRBJ1-5 and V is TRBV29-1; 8 bases are shared with TRBD1. V shed 6 bases and J 2 bases; nucleotides not matched to a gene: 6. Germline CDR1 reads SQVTM; CDR2 reads ANQGSEA. CDR3 size: 14 residues. This chain's CDR3 is CSVALGQGNQPQHF. CDR3 nucleotide sequence: TGCAGCGTCGCCTTGGGACAGGGCAATCAGCCCCAGCATTTT.

This chain connects TRBV28 to TRBJ1-6, with 8 nucleotides matching TRBD1. Germline CDR1 is MDHEN and CDR2 is SYDVKM. The trim removed 5 bases at V and 14 bases at J, leaving 8 bases unmatched. The CDR3 is made up of 13 amino acids. CDR3 region: CASSIPGQVALHF. In DNA, the CDR3 is TGTGCCAGCAGTATTCCGGGACAGGTAGCCCTCCACTTT.

There are a few counts of this clone. This chain uses TRBV15 with TRBJ2-1; 12 bases agree with TRBD2. Losses at the gene ends were 0 bases for V and 8 bases for J; bases not matched to a gene: 2. The CDR3 is 15 residues long. Germline assignment: CDR1 LNHNV and CDR2 YYDKDF (reference sequence). The CDR3 bases are TGTGCCACCAGCAGAGAGACTAGCGGGAGTGATGAGCAGTTCTTC. Translation: CATSRETSGSDEQFF.

J is TRBJ1-1 and V is TRBV19; D is unclear. The CDR3 runs 13 residues. V was shortened by 2 bases and J by 3 bases, with 7 bases between the two germline ends. Per the germline V gene, CDR1 is LNHDA and CDR2 is SQIVND (reference sequence). CDR3 coding DNA: TGTGCCAGTAGTATATTTGCGGACACTGAAGCTTTCTTT. Its protein is CASSIFADTEAFF.